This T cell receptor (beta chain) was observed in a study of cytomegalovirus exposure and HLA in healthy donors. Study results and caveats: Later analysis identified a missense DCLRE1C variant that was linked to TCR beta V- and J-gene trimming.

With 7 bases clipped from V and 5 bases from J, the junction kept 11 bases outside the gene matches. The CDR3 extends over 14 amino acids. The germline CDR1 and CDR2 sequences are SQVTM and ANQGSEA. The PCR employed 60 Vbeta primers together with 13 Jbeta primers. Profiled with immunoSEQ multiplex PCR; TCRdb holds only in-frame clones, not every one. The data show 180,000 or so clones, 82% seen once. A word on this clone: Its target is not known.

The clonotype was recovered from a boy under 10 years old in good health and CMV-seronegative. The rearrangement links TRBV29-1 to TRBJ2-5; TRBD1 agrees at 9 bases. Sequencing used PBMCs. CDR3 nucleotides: TGCAGCGCATCCTCGGGGACAGGGAGGGAGACCCAGTACTTC. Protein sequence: CSASSGTGRETQYF.